This T cell receptor (beta chain) originates from a study of glioma-infiltrating T cells. V shed 4 bases and J 1 base; nucleotides not matched to a gene: 7. The CDR3 totals 15 residues. Germline loops: CDR1 DFQATT, CDR2 SNEGSKA (reference sequence). Remarks on this clonotype: The antigen remains unidentified. A much larger clone differs from this one at a single base, so this may be a read error.

The iRepertoire nested amplicon-rescue multiplex PCR amplified TCR alpha and beta CDR3s from RNA. Tissue mRNA or PBMC total RNA, roughly 85-450 ng, went into one-step reverse transcription and amplification. TCRdb reanalysed the multiplex PCR reads using MiXCR and keeps one entry per CDR3 protein. The sample has about 140,000 distinct CDR3 sequences, 39% seen once; the top ten hold about 18%. Study conclusions and caveats: Tissue and blood shared very few CDR3 sequences. Non-neoplastic patients had below-expected tissue-blood divergence, while all gliomas exceeded expectation.

V is TRBV20-1 and J is TRBJ1-2; 9 bases fit TRBD1. Sequences were obtained from glioma tissue, nonneoplastic brain tissue, or PBMCs (not recorded which). The clonotype comes from a human donor with low-grade glioma or glioblastoma, undergoing nonglioma brain surgery, or in good health (not recorded which). CDR3 loop: CSATRTGDFNYGYTF. CDR3 sequence (DNA): TGCAGTGCTACAAGGACAGGGGATTTTAACTATGGCTACACCTTC.